The clone carrying this T cell receptor (beta chain) was detected only once. Its antigen is unknown. The entry originates in a study of T cells in Graves' hyperthyroidism and ophthalmopathy. Overall study: Peripheral blood draws took place at initial diagnosis, ahead of any treatment. The study, taken as a whole, reports: Appearing also in blood were most of the thyroid clonotypes expanded above 0.001.

Orbital computed tomography and thyroid ultrasound, together with serum TRAb and thyroxine and clinical symptoms, were used for diagnoses. The PBMCs had their origin in roughly 9.8 ml of fresh peripheral blood. V was cut by 2 bases and J by 6 bases, with 8 bases left in between. Germline V CDR1 and CDR2: SGHDN, FVKESK. CDR3 length: 12 amino acids. RNA transcripts provided the source from which TCR beta CDR3 regions were amplified. The HTBI primer set was used in a first-round RT-PCR of the TCR CDR3. TCRdb used MiXCR to reprocess the multiplex PCR reads, holding one entry per CDR3 protein. The sample includes 300,000 to 500,000 distinct CDR3 sequences, about 14% seen only once; the top ten take over 25%.

The sample consisted of blood. The origin of this receptor is a man in his fifties with Graves' ophthalmopathy. The chain recombines TRBV14 with TRBJ2-7; D is unclear. In DNA form, the CDR3 reads TGTGCCAGCAGCCAACTAAGGTTCGAGCAGTACTTC. The encoded protein is CASSQLRFEQYF.